This T cell receptor beta chain was found in a study of T cell responses to AZD1222 COVID-19 vaccine. Germline V gives CDR1 MNHEY, CDR2 SMNVEV (reference sequence). V lost 6 bases and J lost 8, with 14 bases in between. The CDR3 runs to 13 residues. As to this clone: As yet, its antigen is unknown.

Profiling relied on immunoSEQ multiplex PCR, and the TCRdb table lists in-frame clones only, not all of them. The sample includes 110,000 to 150,000 clones, 88% of them seen just once. The study's findings and limits: Epitopes outside B.1.351 and B.1.1.7 mutated regions reportedly drew nearly half of spike TCRs. Only a handful of individuals given AZD1222 were seropositive at baseline. The repertoires were collected only after the peak T cell response. Spike-specific TCR breadth and depth went up after people got two AZD1222 doses.

The chain uses TRBV27 and TRBJ2-4, with TRBD2 as a possible D gene (7 bases). The sequence was obtained from an adult in good health. Source: peripheral blood, taken on day 0 of AZD1222 vaccination. This chain's CDR3 is CASSRGGPDIQYF. CDR3 coding DNA: TGTGCCAGCAGCCGCGGGGGCCCCGACATTCAGTACTTC.